In its sample, the clone carrying this TCR beta chain was seen a few times. As yet, its antigen is unknown. J was trimmed by 4 bases and V by 7 bases; bases with no gene match: 8. Per germline, CDR1 SGHNT and CDR2 YYREEE (reference sequence). The CDR3 totals 14 residues. Profiled with immunoSEQ multiplex PCR; TCRdb holds only in-frame clones, not every one. The data show under 850,000 clones, with roughly two thirds seen just once and under 2% held by the top ten. This entry belongs to a study of shared clonotypes between healthy human individuals. Looking at the study overall: CD4 naive and CD4 memory each took three plates per donor, while CD8 naive took two and CD8 memory one. Study-wide points: Enrolling few donors narrowed the genetic and exposure-history diversity that was represented. Among donors, clonotype sharing was expected to be affected by sequencing depth.

The chain couples TRBV5-4 to TRBJ2-1, with 7 positions matching TRBD2. The sequenced material came from memory CD4+ T cells sorted from blood. Documented subset: CD45RA-negative fraction. This TCR was recovered from a woman aged 25-40 years in good health. CDR3: CASEIAGQYNEQFF. CDR3 nucleotides: TGTGCCAGCGAAATAGCGGGCCAGTACAATGAGCAGTTCTTC.